Listed here are 24 T cell receptor beta chains from one sample, sequenced in a study of OX40 agonist ivuxolimab in advanced cancers. TCRdb's copy holds only in-frame clones and misses some; the assay was immunoSEQ multiplex PCR. Altogether about 83,000 clones are present, over 75% being singletons, with the ten largest covering 0.65% to 0.8%. The sample here was CD4+ or CD8+ T cells sorted from blood, taken in a trial of the OX40 agonist ivuxolimab. The receptors shown here come from an adult with an advanced solid tumor such as melanoma, head and neck, liver or kidney cancer.

The gene calls are TRBV12-5 and TRBJ2-6, with TRBD1 matching over 9 bases. The CDR3 runs 15 residues. The ends lost 7 bases at V and 2 bases at J; junction bases unmatched: 3. CDR1 and CDR2 (germline): LGHNT, FRNRAP. CDR3 in amino acids: CASARQGAGANVLTF. CDR3 DNA sequence: TGTGCTAGTGCACGACAGGGGGCTGGGGCCAACGTCCTGACTTTC.

The V call is TRBV9, the J call TRBJ2-7, with TRBD1 identical over 10 bases. V shed 4 bases and J 5 bases; nucleotides not matched to a gene: 6. The CDR3 length is 14 residues. CDR1 SGDLS and CDR2 YYNGEE come from the germline V gene. The CDR3 spells CASSHRDRGNEQYF. DNA for the CDR3: TGTGCCAGCAGCCACCGGGACAGGGGTAACGAGCAGTACTTC. The full variable domain, its missing parts supplied by reference TRBV9 and TRBJ2-7, is DSGVTQTPKHLITATGQRVTLRCSPRSGDLSVYWYQQSLDQGLQFLIQYYNGEERAKGNILERFSAQQFPDLHSELNLSSLELGDSALYFCASSHRDRGNEQYFGPGTRLTVT.

This clone was detected once. The CDR3 DNA reads as TGTGCCAGCAGCCCTGGCCGGACGACGGCTGAAAAACTGTTTTTT. Protein sequence: CASSPGRTTAEKLFF. This rearrangement joins TRBV5-6 to TRBJ1-4; no clear D. V was clipped by 4 bases and J by 7 bases, with 17 bases between them. Germline lookup yields CDR1 SGHDT and CDR2 YYEEEE. The CDR3 consists of 15 residues.

The rearrangement links TRBV5-8 to TRBJ1-2; weak D call: TRBD1 (5 bases). V dropped 0 bases and J dropped 2 bases, with 11 bases sitting between them. Germline assignment: CDR1 SGHTS and CDR2 YDEGEE. This CDR3 has 15 residues. The CDR3: CASSLDHTGNYGYTF. The DNA for the CDR3 is TGTGCCAGCAGCTTGGATCATACAGGCAACTATGGCTACACCTTC.

The chain couples TRBV6-5 to TRBJ1-5; TRBD1 aligns across 7 bases. In germline, CDR1 is MNHEY, CDR2 SVGAGI. The CDR3 runs to 15 residues. J was trimmed by 2 bases and V by 5 bases; bases with no gene match: 6. CDR3 sequence reads: CASSRGQAGNQPQHF. The CDR3 DNA reads TGTGCCAGCAGTCGCGGACAGGCCGGCAATCAGCCCCAGCATTTT.

This CDR3 reads CSVESGTGSDTF. For the CDR3, the DNA is TGCAGCGTTGAATCTGGGACAGGGTCAGACACCTTC. The V and J genes are TRBV29-1 and TRBJ1-2, with TRBD1 matching over 9 bases. The CDR3 has 12 amino acids. Trimming cost V 2 bases and J 12 bases; bases outside gene matches: 7. Germline CDR1 SQVTM, CDR2 ANQGSEA.

The V gene is TRBV11-2, the J gene TRBJ2-7; D is possibly TRBD2 (7 bases). The CDR3 spans 14 residues. The germline gives CDR1 SGHAT, CDR2 FQNNGV. The ends were cut back, 6 bases at V and 7 bases at J, with 19 bases in the middle. This CDR3 reads CASSIGEGDFEQYF. The CDR3 DNA reads as TGTGCCAGCAGTATAGGGGAGGGGGACTTTGAGCAGTACTTC.

The chain employs TRBV10-2 and TRBJ2-7, with D perhaps matching TRBD2 (6 bases). With 8 bases removed from V and 1 base from J, the gap between germline ends came to 15 bases. This CDR3 comprises 14 residues. Germline assignment: CDR1 WSHSY and CDR2 SAAADI. CDR3 in amino acids: CASGGAGLSYEQYF. The CDR3 nucleotides read TGCGCCAGCGGAGGGGCAGGGCTATCCTACGAGCAGTACTTC.

This clone occurred once. The sample carries other DNA sequences with the same CDR3. The rearrangement links TRBV5-4 to TRBJ1-1, with D maybe TRBD1 (5 bases). V was trimmed by 0 bases and J by 0 bases, leaving 6 bases between them. CDR3 length: 14 residues. Germline V gene data show CDR1 as SGHNT and CDR2 as YYREEE (reference sequence). CDR3 nucleotides: TGTGCCAGCAGCTTGGTGGGGGTGAACACTGAAGCTTTCTTT. Translation gives CASSLVGVNTEAFF.

The gene calls are TRBV27 and TRBJ1-1, with TRBD1 as a possible D gene (6 bases). In germline, CDR1 is MNHEY, CDR2 SMNVEV (reference sequence). Trimming removed 3 bases from V and 0 bases from J, with 11 bases in between. The CDR3 totals 15 residues. The CDR3 reads CASSFSDRLNTEAFF. The CDR3 region has the DNA TGTGCCAGCAGTTTTTCGGACAGACTGAACACTGAAGCTTTCTTT.

This clone was seen a single time. This chain joins TRBV7-2 and TRBJ2-7, with TRBD1 matching over 10 bases. Germline CDR1 and CDR2: SGHTA and FQGNSA. The CDR3 totals 15 residues. The V segment lost 5 bases and the J segment 2 bases; nucleotides outside the gene matches: 6. CDR3: CASSEAGQGPYEQYF. The DNA for the CDR3 is TGTGCCAGCAGCGAAGCGGGACAGGGGCCCTACGAGCAGTACTTC. Full variable domain (missing parts from reference TRBV7-2 and TRBJ2-7): GAGVSQSPSNKVTEKGKDVELRCDPISGHTALYWYRQSLGQGLEFLIYFQGNSAPDKSGLPSDRFSAERTGGSVSTLTIQRTQQEDSAVYLCASSEAGQGPYEQYFGPGTRLTVT.

The chain joins TRBV4-1 to TRBJ1-6; TRBD1 matches 8 bases. CDR1 and CDR2 from the germline V gene are MGHRA and YSYEKL. J gave up 5 bases and V 4 bases, and 7 bases lay outside the gene matches. This CDR3 contains 16 residues. The CDR3 is CASSLRQGADNSPLHF. CDR3 DNA: TGCGCCAGCAGCCTACGGCAGGGGGCCGATAATTCACCCCTCCACTTT.

V is TRBV20-1 and J is TRBJ1-1; 8 bases match TRBD1. The germline CDR1 and CDR2 sequences are DFQATT and SNEGSKA (reference sequence). The V and J ends lost 6 bases and 5 bases, in that order; junction bases with no gene match: 2. The CDR3 totals 11 residues. This chain's CDR3 is CSATGGTEAFF. The CDR3 DNA reads as TGCAGTGCAACAGGGGGGACTGAAGCTTTCTTT.

J is TRBJ1-2 and V is TRBV20-1; D not resolved. The CDR3 loop spans 11 amino acids. Germline V gene lookup returns CDR1 DFQATT and CDR2 SNEGSKA (reference sequence). The V and J ends lost 7 bases and 10 bases respectively, with 16 bases between them. The CDR3 protein is CSVNRADYYTF. The CDR3 coding sequence is TGCAGTGTTAACCGGGCAGATTACTACACCTTC.

This chain uses TRBV2 with TRBJ1-5; the D gene is possibly TRBD1 (5 bases). Trimming pared 7 bases from V and 5 bases from J, leaving 18 bases between. Germline CDR1 SNHLY, CDR2 FYNNEI. This CDR3 spans 15 amino acids. CDR3 coding DNA: TGTGCCAGCAATCCTTCTGGGAGGGACTATCAGCCCCAGCATTTT. It specifies CASNPSGRDYQPQHF.

The chain joins TRBV6-5 to TRBJ2-1; D is unclear. The CDR3 consists of 13 residues. CDR1 is MNHEY, CDR2 SVGAGI, per germline. V was clipped by 6 bases and J by 0 bases, with 6 bases between them. In nucleotides, the CDR3 is TGTGCCAGCAGGGGCTACTCCTACAATGAGCAGTTCTTC. Amino acids: CASRGYSYNEQFF.

The chain couples TRBV7-6 to TRBJ1-2, with 10 bases matching TRBD1. The CDR3 runs 15 residues. The J segment lost 5 bases and the V segment lost 5 bases, leaving 8 bases of the junction unmatched. CDR1 and CDR2 from the germline V gene are SGHVS and FNYEAQ. The DNA for the CDR3 is TGTGCCAGCAGCCCAGGGACAGGGGACCTTTATGGCTACACCTTC. Translating it yields CASSPGTGDLYGYTF. The whole variable domain, remainder taken from reference TRBV7-6 and TRBJ1-2, is GAGVSQSPRYKVTKRGQDVALRCDPISGHVSLYWYRQALGQGPEFLTYFNYEAQQDKSGLPNDRFSAERPEGSISTLTIQRTEQRDSAMYRCASSPGTGDLYGYTFGSGTRLTVV.

The chain combines TRBV6-5 with TRBJ1-2; 9 bases align to TRBD1. The CDR3 covers 15 residues. The germline gives CDR1 MNHEY, CDR2 SVGAGI. V shed 5 bases and J 6 bases; nucleotides not matched to a gene: 10. The CDR3 DNA is TGTGCCAGCAGTAACACAGCGGGACAGGGAGATGGCTACACCTTC. Translation: CASSNTAGQGDGYTF.

The chain employs TRBV7-6 and TRBJ2-7; a possible D gene is TRBD1 (6 bases). V was trimmed by 0 bases and J by 3 bases, leaving 15 bases between them. The germline CDR1 and CDR2 sequences are SGHVS and FNYEAQ. CDR3 length: 16 amino acids. This CDR3 is CASSLAYRGRGYEQYF. The CDR3 nucleotides read TGTGCCAGCAGCTTAGCGTATCGTGGCAGGGGCTACGAGCAGTACTTC.

This clone was seen a few times. The CDR3 spells CASSLDLGFNQPQHF. The CDR3 nucleotides are TGTGCCAGCAGCTTAGATTTGGGATTCAATCAGCCCCAGCATTTT. The rearrangement joins TRBV7-6 to TRBJ1-5; D ambiguous. Trimming stripped 1 base from V and 3 bases from J, with 10 bases between. Germline CDR1 SGHVS, CDR2 FNYEAQ. CDR3 length: 15 residues.

This CDR3 reads CASSRGTGEGEAFF. The CDR3 coding sequence is TGTGCCAGCAGCAGAGGGACAGGGGAGGGTGAAGCTTTCTTT. The rearrangement links TRBV5-4 to TRBJ1-1; 10 nucleotides match TRBD1. Germline values: CDR1 SGHNT, CDR2 YYREEE (reference sequence). V lost 4 bases to trimming and J lost 7 bases; unmatched junction nucleotides: 7. This CDR3 has 14 residues. Drawing the rest from reference TRBV5-4 and TRBJ1-1, the complete variable domain is ETGVTQSPTHLIKTRGQQVTLRCSSQSGHNTVSWYQQALGQGPQFIFQYYREEENGRGNFPPRFSGLQFPNYSSELNVNALELDDSALYLCASSRGTGEGEAFFGQGTRLTVV.

V usage is TRBV27 and J usage is TRBJ2-7; 7 bases line up with TRBD2. This CDR3 spans 16 amino acids. The junction had 9 bases not matched to a gene; V was cut back by 0 bases and J by 4 bases. Germline V gives CDR1 MNHEY, CDR2 SMNVEV (reference sequence). The CDR3 nucleotides read TGTGCCAGCAGTTTATCGGGTGCAGGGCGGGGGTACGAGCAGTACTTC. Translated: CASSLSGAGRGYEQYF.

The chain employs TRBV29-1 and TRBJ2-7; D assignment may be TRBD1 or TRBD2 (5 bases each). Trimming pared 5 bases from V and 5 bases from J, leaving 16 bases between. The germline CDR1 and CDR2 sequences are SQVTM and ANQGSEA. The CDR3 loop spans 13 amino acids. CDR3 residues: CSVNRGLQDEQYF. CDR3 nucleotides: TGCAGCGTTAACCGGGGCCTTCAGGACGAGCAGTACTTC.

This chain uses TRBV4-3 with TRBJ2-2; tentatively, D is TRBD2 (5 bases). CDR3 length equals 15 residues. CDR1 is LGHNA, CDR2 YSLEER, per germline. Trimming cost V 3 bases and J 4 bases, with 12 bases left between them. CDR3 bases: TGCGCCAGCAGCCATGGGAGCGCGGGCACCGGGGAGCTGTTTTTT. Its protein product is CASSHGSAGTGELFF.